This entry lists 7 T cell receptor beta chains sequenced from one sample in a study of T cell repertoires in cytomegalovirus infection. These TCRs' antigens remain unknown. From the reads, TCRdb called clonotypes with MiXCR, one entry per CDR3 protein. This table holds hundreds of thousands of distinct CDR3 sequences, 25% to 35% found once. The sequences come from cultured PBMCs, collected from culture after CMV antigen stimulation. The origin of the receptors is a human donor in good health (CMV status not recorded). Some clones in this sample may be carry-over from other donors' samples.

This clonotype was counted only a few times. The rearrangement uses TRBV28 and TRBJ1-1; no clear D gene. CDR3 length: 13 amino acids. CDR1 is MDHEN and CDR2 is SYDVKM in the germline V gene. V lost 5 bases to trimming and J lost 6 bases, with 13 bases between them. CDR3 in amino acids: CASSPTLGSEAFF. The CDR3, as DNA: TGTGCCAGCAGTCCCACCCTAGGGTCTGAAGCTTTCTTT. Drawing the rest from reference TRBV28 and TRBJ1-1, the complete variable domain is DVKVTQSSRYLVKRTGEKVFLECVQDMDHENMFWYRQDPGLGLRLIYFSYDVKMKEKGDIPEGYSVSREKKERFSLILESASTNQTSMYLCASSPTLGSEAFFGQGTRLTVV.

V usage is TRBV6-1 and J usage is TRBJ1-5; tentatively, D is TRBD1 (5 bases). Trimming pared 6 bases from V and 1 base from J, leaving 7 bases between. The CDR3 has 13 amino acids. Germline values: CDR1 MNHNS, CDR2 SASEGT. CDR3 residues: CASRGVSNQPQHF. The DNA for the CDR3 is TGTGCCAGCAGGGGGGTAAGCAATCAGCCCCAGCATTTT.

The rearrangement uses TRBV6-6 and TRBJ2-5; the D call may be TRBD1 or TRBD2 (6 bases each). The CDR3 loop spans 13 amino acids. The V end was cut by 7 bases, the J end by 5 bases, with 14 bases between. CDR1 is MNHNY, CDR2 SVGAGI, per germline (reference sequence). Here the CDR3 reads CASTRGSGETQYF. CDR3 coding DNA: TGTGCCAGCACTAGGGGGAGCGGGGAGACCCAGTACTTC.

The gene calls are TRBV7-2 and TRBJ2-1; TRBD2 agrees at 14 bases. The CDR3 is 20 amino acids. The V segment lost 5 bases and the J segment 0 bases; nucleotides outside the gene matches: 12. Germline V CDR1 and CDR2: SGHTA, FQGNSA. CDR3 loop: CASSLRLAGGPWSSYNEQFF. In DNA form, the CDR3 reads TGTGCCAGCAGCCTTAGACTAGCGGGAGGGCCCTGGAGCTCCTACAATGAGCAGTTCTTC.

This clonotype was seen just once. The genes are TRBV24-1 and TRBJ2-7; 8 nucleotides line up with TRBD2. V was pared by 6 bases and J by 0 bases, with 3 bases of the junction left unmatched. CDR1 and CDR2 from the germline V gene are KGHDR and SFDVKD. The CDR3 is 14 amino acids. CDR3 sequence: CATSSGGSSYEQYF. DNA of the CDR3: TGTGCCACCAGTAGCGGGGGTAGCTCCTACGAGCAGTACTTC.

The chain joins TRBV6-4 to TRBJ2-1; 9 bases fit TRBD2. The CDR3 length is 16 residues. Germline CDR1 reads MRHNA; CDR2 reads SNTAGT. V gave up 0 bases and J gave up 0 bases; unmatched junction bases: 0. The CDR3 here is CASSDSGLASYNEQFF. For the CDR3, the DNA is TGTGCCAGCAGTGACTCGGGACTAGCCTCCTACAATGAGCAGTTCTTC.

This rearrangement joins TRBV19 to TRBJ2-1; 8 bases line up with TRBD1. The J segment lost 7 bases and the V segment lost 5 bases, leaving 4 bases of the junction unmatched. This CDR3 has 13 amino acids. The germline V gene has CDR1 LNHDA and CDR2 SQIVND (reference sequence). CDR3 sequence: CASSRQGRNEQFF. The CDR3 nucleotides are TGTGCCAGTAGTCGACAGGGGAGGAATGAGCAGTTCTTC.